This passage covers 12 T cell receptor beta chains from one sample sequenced in a study of cytomegalovirus exposure and HLA in healthy donors. PCR primers comprised 60 Vbeta and 13 Jbeta primers. Data came from immunoSEQ multiplex PCR; TCRdb stores just in-frame clones and leaves some out. Recorded for this sample: around 100,000 clones. What was sequenced was PBMCs. The source of these receptors is a man aged 35 to 55 in good health and CMV-seropositive.

This chain joins TRBV7-9 and TRBJ2-5; 7 bases fit TRBD2. This CDR3 comprises 17 residues. With V trimmed by 3 bases and J by 4 bases, 14 bases remained unmatched. Germline V lookup: CDR1 SEHNR, CDR2 FQNEAQ (reference sequence). The chain's CDR3 is CASSLIPIPSGGETQYF. In DNA, the CDR3 is TGTGCCAGCAGCTTGATTCCAATACCTAGCGGCGGAGAGACCCAGTACTTC.

The rearrangement links TRBV7-2 to TRBJ2-4, with 8 bases lining up with TRBD1. This CDR3 contains 15 residues. The V gene's germline CDR1 is SGHTA and CDR2 FQGNSA. Trimming removed 2 bases from V and 2 bases from J; junction bases left unmatched: 2. CDR3 sequence reads: CASSLQGAPKNIQYF. In DNA form, the CDR3 reads TGTGCCAGCAGCTTACAGGGGGCACCCAAAAACATTCAGTACTTC.

The chain combines TRBV4-1 with TRBJ2-7, with 13 bases aligning to TRBD2. Germline CDR1 and CDR2: MGHRA and YSYEKL. V lost 4 bases to trimming and J lost 4 bases; unmatched junction nucleotides: 7. This CDR3 has 16 amino acids. In DNA form, the CDR3 reads TGCGCCAGCAGCCTGACGACTAGCGGGAGGACTTACGAGCAGTACTTC. Protein sequence: CASSLTTSGRTYEQYF.

J is TRBJ2-1 and V is TRBV7-2; 7 nucleotides agree with TRBD1. Germline lookup yields CDR1 SGHTA and CDR2 FQGNSA. The CDR3 has 14 residues. With 0 bases clipped from V and 12 bases from J, the junction kept 8 bases outside the gene matches. The CDR3 sequence: CASSLATRGGRQFF. CDR3 coding DNA: TGTGCCAGCAGCTTAGCTACCCGAGGGGGCCGGCAGTTCTTC.

The chain combines TRBV14 with TRBJ2-1; 10 bases are a match to TRBD2. Looked up from germline, CDR1 is SGHDN and CDR2 is FVKESK. The CDR3 extends over 18 amino acids. J gave up 3 bases and V 1 base, and 9 bases lay outside the gene matches. CDR3 bases: TGTGCCAGCAGCCAAGGTCTCCCTAGCGGGAGAATCTACAATGAGCAGTTCTTC. Translation gives CASSQGLPSGRIYNEQFF.

CDR3 amino acids: CASSPLLGAREQYF. DNA of the CDR3: TGTGCCAGCAGCCCCCTACTTGGGGCGCGGGAGCAGTACTTC. The J gene is TRBJ2-7, the V gene TRBV7-2, with a tentative D call TRBD1 (5 bases). CDR3 length: 14 amino acids. V was pared by 5 bases and J by 7 bases, with 18 bases between. Germline-derived CDR1 and CDR2 are SGHTA and FQGNSA.

V is TRBV7-9 and J is TRBJ2-1, with 12 nucleotides matching TRBD2. Trimming at V came to 6 bases and at J to 6 bases, leaving 6 bases not matched to a gene. Germline CDR1 reads SEHNR; CDR2 reads FQNEAQ (reference sequence). This CDR3 spans 15 amino acids. The CDR3 DNA is TGTGCCAGCAGGTCCCTAGCGGGAGGGGCCAATGAGCAGTTCTTC. It translates to CASRSLAGGANEQFF.

The chain has TRBV28 and TRBJ1-1; tentatively, D is TRBD1 (5 bases). Germline V CDR1 and CDR2: MDHEN, SYDVKM. The germline V and J ends were trimmed by 4 bases and 0 bases, with 12 bases remaining between them. CDR3 length equals 15 residues. CDR3 protein: CASSWGVIMNTEAFF. The DNA for the CDR3 is TGTGCCAGCAGTTGGGGCGTTATCATGAACACTGAAGCTTTCTTT.

J is TRBJ2-1 and V is TRBV5-1; 8 nucleotides align to TRBD1. Germline CDR1 is SGHRS and CDR2 is YFSETQ. V was clipped by 4 bases and J by 4 bases; unmatched bases: 7. This CDR3 has 15 amino acids. CDR3 loop: CASSLDRGRYNEQFF. CDR3 coding DNA: TGCGCCAGCAGCCTAGACAGGGGAAGGTACAATGAGCAGTTCTTC. Variable domain in full (rest from reference TRBV5-1 and TRBJ2-1): KAGVTQTPRYLIKTRGQQVTLSCSPISGHRSVSWYQQTPGQGLQFLFEYFSETQRNKGNFPGRFSGRQFSNSRSEMNVSTLELGDSALYLCASSLDRGRYNEQFFGPGTRLTVL.

The genes are TRBV9 and TRBJ2-3; 8 bases map to TRBD2. The CDR3 is made up of 16 amino acids. V lost 0 bases and J lost 5; bases outside the gene matches: 8. Looked up from germline, CDR1 is SGDLS and CDR2 is YYNGEE. The CDR3, as DNA: TGTGCCAGCAGCGTAGTGGATAGCGGGGCGGGAGATACGCAGTATTTT. As protein: CASSVVDSGAGDTQYF.

The V call is TRBV5-6, the J call TRBJ2-1, with 9 bases lining up with TRBD2. The CDR3 has 16 amino acids. With V trimmed by 4 bases and J by 4 bases, 9 bases remained unmatched. Germline values: CDR1 SGHDT, CDR2 YYEEEE. The CDR3 coding sequence is TGTGCCAGCAGCAGAGATCTAGCGGGAAATTACAATGAGCAGTTCTTC. Translation gives CASSRDLAGNYNEQFF. Full variable domain (remainder filled in from reference TRBV5-6 and TRBJ2-1): DAGVTQSPTHLIKTRGQQVTLRCSPKSGHDTVSWYQQALGQGPQFIFQYYEEEERQRGNFPDRFSGHQFPNYSSELNVNALLLGDSALYLCASSRDLAGNYNEQFFGPGTRLTVL.

This sequence joins TRBV7-9 and TRBJ2-7; 10 bases line up with TRBD2. The germline CDR1 and CDR2 sequences are SEHNR and FQNEAQ (reference sequence). V was pared by 0 bases and J by 3 bases, with 5 bases of the junction left unmatched. This CDR3 has 16 amino acids. The CDR3 loop is CASSLAPSGSHYEQYF. CDR3 sequence (DNA): TGTGCCAGCAGCTTAGCCCCTAGCGGGAGCCACTACGAGCAGTACTTC.